Sequencing of this TCR beta chain was carried out in a study of T cell responses to AZD1222 COVID-19 vaccine. Study-level information: Both about-4-week and about-12-week second-dose recipients were combined. Study-wide results and limits: Rises in breadth and depth of Spike-specific TCRs came after two AZD1222 doses. Clonal diversity was possibly underestimated; the donors were predominantly white British and more often female. It was only a handful of AZD1222 recipients who were seropositive at baseline.

Details on this clone: Its antigen is as yet unknown.

V was clipped by 0 bases and J by 4 bases; unmatched bases: 7. Germline V gene data show CDR1 as SGHNT and CDR2 as YYREEE (reference sequence). The CDR3 spans 17 residues. Using immunoSEQ multiplex PCR, the repertoire was profiled, and TCRdb retains in-frame clones only, with some absent. The sample has over 120,000 clones, over 75% seen once. Source: peripheral blood, taken on day 0 of AZD1222 vaccination. The receptor was isolated from an adult in good health. This sequence joins TRBV5-4 and TRBJ1-3; 10 bases agree with TRBD1. CDR3 DNA: TGTGCCAGCAGCTTGGGCGCCGGGACAGGGGTCGGAAACACCATATATTTT. As protein: CASSLGAGTGVGNTIYF. Full variable domain (rest looked up from reference TRBV5-4 and TRBJ1-3): ETGVTQSPTHLIKTRGQQVTLRCSSQSGHNTVSWYQQALGQGPQFIFQYYREEENGRGNFPPRFSGLQFPNYSSELNVNALELDDSALYLCASSLGAGTGVGNTIYFGEGSWLTVV.